This TCR beta chain is from a study of a mutant IDH1 vaccine in newly diagnosed glioma. Germline CDR1 reads MNHEY; CDR2 reads SVGAGI. Trimming took 4 bases from V and 7 from J, leaving 11 bases between them. The CDR3 loop spans 13 amino acids. The protocol was immunoSEQ multiplex PCR, while the TCRdb copy is restricted to in-frame clones and leaves out a portion. Found here are approximately 54,000 clones, about 82% of them singletons; the top ten hold around 21%. Stated time point: baseline, week 1 (first vaccination visit). Treatment here: pre-vaccination baseline after standard-of-care therapy. This receptor was identified in a young man with glioma. The sample was PBMCs, taken from a glioma patient treated with radiotherapy, temozolomide or both. The chain carries TRBV6-5 and TRBJ2-1; tentatively, D is TRBD1 (5 bases). This CDR3 reads CASSWGPRNEQFF. As DNA, the CDR3 is TGTGCCAGCAGTTGGGGCCCGCGGAATGAGCAGTTCTTC.